Reported below is one T cell receptor (beta chain). Its target is not known. This entry is derived from a study of radiation and T cells in renal cell carcinoma. Study-wide findings and caveats: Without pretreatment biopsies, baseline tumor clonotype presence was undetermined.

The V and J ends lost 6 bases and 2 bases, in that order; junction bases with no gene match: 6. This CDR3 contains 15 residues. Germline CDR1 and CDR2: MDHEN and SYDVKM. Time point of the sample: baseline pretreatment blood. Treatment reported: 15 Gy SBRT to primary tumor, nephrectomy 4 weeks later. The protocol was immunoSEQ multiplex PCR, while the TCRdb copy is restricted to in-frame clones and leaves out a portion. The table lists more than 95,000 clones, about four fifths of them singletons. Source: blood, taken from a patient whose treatment included radiotherapy and nephrectomy. J is TRBJ1-2 and V is TRBV28; 10 bases line up with TRBD1. The TCR originated in a woman aged 55-69 years with renal cell carcinoma. The DNA for the CDR3 is TGTGCCAGCAGACGACAGGGGGCGCTCAACTATGGCTACACCTTC. It codes for CASRRQGALNYGYTF.